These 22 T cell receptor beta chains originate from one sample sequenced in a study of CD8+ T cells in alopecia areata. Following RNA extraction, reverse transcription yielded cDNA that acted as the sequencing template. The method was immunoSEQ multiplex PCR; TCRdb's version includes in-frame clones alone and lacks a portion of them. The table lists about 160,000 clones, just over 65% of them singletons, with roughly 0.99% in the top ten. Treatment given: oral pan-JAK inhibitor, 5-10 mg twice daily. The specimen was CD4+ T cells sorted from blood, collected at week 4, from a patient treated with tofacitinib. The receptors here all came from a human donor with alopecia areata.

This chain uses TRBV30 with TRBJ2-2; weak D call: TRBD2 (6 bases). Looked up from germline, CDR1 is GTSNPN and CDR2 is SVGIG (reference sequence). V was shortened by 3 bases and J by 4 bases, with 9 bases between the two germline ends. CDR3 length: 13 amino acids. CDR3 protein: CAWRAGSTGELFF. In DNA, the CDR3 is TGTGCCTGGAGAGCCGGGAGCACCGGGGAGCTGTTTTTT.

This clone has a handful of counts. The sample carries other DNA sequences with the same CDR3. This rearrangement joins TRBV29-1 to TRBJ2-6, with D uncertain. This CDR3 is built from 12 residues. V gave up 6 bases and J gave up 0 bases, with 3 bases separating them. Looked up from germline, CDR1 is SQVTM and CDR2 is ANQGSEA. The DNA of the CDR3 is TGCAGCGTGTCCTCTGGGGCCAACGTCCTGACTTTC. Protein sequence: CSVSSGANVLTF.

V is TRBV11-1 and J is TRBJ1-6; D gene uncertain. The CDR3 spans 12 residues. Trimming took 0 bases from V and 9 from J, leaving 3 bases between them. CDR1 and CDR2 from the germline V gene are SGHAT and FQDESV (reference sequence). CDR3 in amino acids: CASSLAGSPLHF. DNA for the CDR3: TGTGCCAGCAGCTTAGCAGGTTCACCCCTCCACTTT.

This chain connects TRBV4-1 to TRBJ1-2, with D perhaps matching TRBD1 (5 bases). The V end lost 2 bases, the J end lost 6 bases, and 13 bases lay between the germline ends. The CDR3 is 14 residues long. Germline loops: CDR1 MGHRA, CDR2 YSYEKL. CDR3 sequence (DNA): TGCGCCAGCAGCCAACAGGGAAGGCAGGATGGCTACACCTTC. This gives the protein CASSQQGRQDGYTF.

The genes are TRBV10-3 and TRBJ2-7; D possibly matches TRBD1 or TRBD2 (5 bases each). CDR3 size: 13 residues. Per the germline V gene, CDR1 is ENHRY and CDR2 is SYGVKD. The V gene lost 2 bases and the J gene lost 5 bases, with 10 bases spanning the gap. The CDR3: CAISEQGAHEQYF. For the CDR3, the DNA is TGTGCCATCAGTGAGCAGGGAGCCCACGAGCAGTACTTC.

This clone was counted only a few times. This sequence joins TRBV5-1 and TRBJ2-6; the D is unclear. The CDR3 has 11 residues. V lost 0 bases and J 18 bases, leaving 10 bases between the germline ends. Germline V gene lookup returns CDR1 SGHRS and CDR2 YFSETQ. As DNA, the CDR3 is TGCGCCAGCAGCTTGGCAGGATTGCGGACTTTC. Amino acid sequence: CASSLAGLRTF.

The CDR3 sequence: CASSELYGYTF. The CDR3 nucleotides read TGTGCCAGCAGTGAATTATATGGCTACACCTTC. This rearrangement joins TRBV25-1 to TRBJ1-2; D is unresolved. The CDR3 length is 11 residues. V was clipped by 1 base and J by 5 bases, with 2 bases between them. Germline CDR1 MGHDK, CDR2 SYGVNS.

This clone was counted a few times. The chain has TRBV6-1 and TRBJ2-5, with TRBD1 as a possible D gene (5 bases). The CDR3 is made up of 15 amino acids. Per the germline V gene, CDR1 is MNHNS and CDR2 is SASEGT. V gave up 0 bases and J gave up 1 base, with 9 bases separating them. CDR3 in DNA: TGTGCCAGCAGTGAAGCGGGGCAGGCCCAAGAGACCCAGTACTTC. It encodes CASSEAGQAQETQYF.

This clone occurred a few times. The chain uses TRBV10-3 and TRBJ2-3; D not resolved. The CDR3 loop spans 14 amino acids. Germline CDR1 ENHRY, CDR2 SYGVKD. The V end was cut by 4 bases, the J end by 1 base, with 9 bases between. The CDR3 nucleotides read TGTGCCATCAGTGGATCCACTGGCACAGATACGCAGTATTTT. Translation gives CAISGSTGTDTQYF.

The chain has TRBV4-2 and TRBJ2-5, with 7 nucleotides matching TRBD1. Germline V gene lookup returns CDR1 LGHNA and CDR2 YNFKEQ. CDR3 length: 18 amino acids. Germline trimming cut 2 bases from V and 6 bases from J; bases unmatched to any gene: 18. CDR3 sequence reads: CASSQKSPWDSGEKTQYF. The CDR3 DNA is TGTGCCAGCAGCCAAAAAAGCCCTTGGGACAGTGGGGAAAAGACCCAGTACTTC.

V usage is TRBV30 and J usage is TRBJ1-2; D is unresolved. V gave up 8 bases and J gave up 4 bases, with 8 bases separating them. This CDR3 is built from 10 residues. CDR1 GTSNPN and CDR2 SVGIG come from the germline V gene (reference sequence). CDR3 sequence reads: CAGRTYGYTF. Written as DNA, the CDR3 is TGTGCCGGAAGGACCTATGGCTACACCTTC.

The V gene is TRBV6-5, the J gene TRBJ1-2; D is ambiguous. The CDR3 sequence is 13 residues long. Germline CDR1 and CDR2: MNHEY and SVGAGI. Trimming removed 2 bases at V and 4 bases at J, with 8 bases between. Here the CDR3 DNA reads TGTGCCAGCAGTTACAGGGATCGCTATGGCTACACCTTC. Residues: CASSYRDRYGYTF.

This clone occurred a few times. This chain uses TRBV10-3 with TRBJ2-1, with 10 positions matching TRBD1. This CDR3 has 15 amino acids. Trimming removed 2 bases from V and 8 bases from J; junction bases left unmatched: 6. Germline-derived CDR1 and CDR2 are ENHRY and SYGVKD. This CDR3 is CAISENRDRGDEQFF. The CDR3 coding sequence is TGTGCCATCAGTGAGAATAGGGACAGGGGTGATGAGCAGTTCTTC.

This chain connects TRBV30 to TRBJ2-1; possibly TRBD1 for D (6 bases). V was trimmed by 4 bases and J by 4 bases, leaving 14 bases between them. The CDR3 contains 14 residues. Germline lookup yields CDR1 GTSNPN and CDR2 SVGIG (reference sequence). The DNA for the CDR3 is TGTGCCTGGACCCCCGGGACATTGTACAATGAGCAGTTCTTC. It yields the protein CAWTPGTLYNEQFF.

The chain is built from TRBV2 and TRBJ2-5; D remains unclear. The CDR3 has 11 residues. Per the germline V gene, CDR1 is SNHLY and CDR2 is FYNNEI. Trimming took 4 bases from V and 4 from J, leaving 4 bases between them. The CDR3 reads CASSAAETQYF. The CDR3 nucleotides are TGTGCCAGCAGTGCAGCAGAGACCCAGTACTTC.

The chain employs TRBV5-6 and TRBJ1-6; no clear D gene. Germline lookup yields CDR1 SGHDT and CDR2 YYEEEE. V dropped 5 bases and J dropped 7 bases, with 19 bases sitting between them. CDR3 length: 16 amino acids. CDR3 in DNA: TGTGCCAGCAGTTATGACGGACCGGCCCGAAATTCACCCCTCCACTTT. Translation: CASSYDGPARNSPLHF. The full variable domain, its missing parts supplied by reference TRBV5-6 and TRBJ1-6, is DAGVTQSPTHLIKTRGQQVTLRCSPKSGHDTVSWYQQALGQGPQFIFQYYEEEERQRGNFPDRFSGHQFPNYSSELNVNALLLGDSALYLCASSYDGPARNSPLHFGNGTRLTVT.

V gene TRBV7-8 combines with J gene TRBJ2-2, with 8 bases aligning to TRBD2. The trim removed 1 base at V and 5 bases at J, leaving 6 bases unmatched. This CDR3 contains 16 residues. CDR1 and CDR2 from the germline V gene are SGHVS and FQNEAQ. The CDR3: CASSLVGLGATGELFF. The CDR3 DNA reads TGTGCCAGCAGCTTAGTGGGACTAGGGGCGACCGGGGAGCTGTTTTTT.

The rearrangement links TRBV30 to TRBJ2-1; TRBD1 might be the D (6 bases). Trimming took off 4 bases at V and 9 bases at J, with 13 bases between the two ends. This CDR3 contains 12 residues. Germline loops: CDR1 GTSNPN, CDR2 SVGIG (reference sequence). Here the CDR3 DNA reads TGTGCCTGGACCAGGGGATTGACTGAGCAGTTCTTC. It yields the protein CAWTRGLTEQFF.

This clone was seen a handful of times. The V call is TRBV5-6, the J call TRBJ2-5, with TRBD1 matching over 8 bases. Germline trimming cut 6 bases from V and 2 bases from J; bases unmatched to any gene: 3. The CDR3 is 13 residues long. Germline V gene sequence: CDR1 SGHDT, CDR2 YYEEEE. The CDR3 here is CASTTGGQETQYF. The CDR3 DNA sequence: TGTGCCAGCACCACAGGGGGGCAAGAGACCCAGTACTTC. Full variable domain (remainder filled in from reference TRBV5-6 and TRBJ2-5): DAGVTQSPTHLIKTRGQQVTLRCSPKSGHDTVSWYQQALGQGPQFIFQYYEEEERQRGNFPDRFSGHQFPNYSSELNVNALLLGDSALYLCASTTGGQETQYFGPGTRLLVL.

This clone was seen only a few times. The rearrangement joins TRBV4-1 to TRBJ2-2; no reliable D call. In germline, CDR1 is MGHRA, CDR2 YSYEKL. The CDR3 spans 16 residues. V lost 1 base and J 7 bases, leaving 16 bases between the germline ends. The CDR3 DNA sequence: TGCGCCAGCAGCCAAGGGCAGGTCCCTGGTGACGGGGAGCTGTTTTTT. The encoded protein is CASSQGQVPGDGELFF.

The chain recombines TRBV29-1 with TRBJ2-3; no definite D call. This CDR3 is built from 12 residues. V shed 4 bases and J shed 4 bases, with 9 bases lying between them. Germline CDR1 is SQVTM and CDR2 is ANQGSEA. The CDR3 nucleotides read TGCAGCGTTGCTAGGGATCCAGATACGCAGTATTTT. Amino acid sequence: CSVARDPDTQYF.

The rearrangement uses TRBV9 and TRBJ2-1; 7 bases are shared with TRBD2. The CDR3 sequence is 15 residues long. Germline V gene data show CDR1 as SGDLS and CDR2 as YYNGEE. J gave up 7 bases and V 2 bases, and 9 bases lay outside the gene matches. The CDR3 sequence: CASSVSGASPNEQFF. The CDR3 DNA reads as TGTGCCAGCAGCGTGAGCGGGGCGTCTCCAAATGAGCAGTTCTTC.